These 21 T cell receptor beta chains originate from one sample sequenced in a study of shared clonotypes between healthy human individuals. TCRdb's copy holds only in-frame clones and misses some; the assay was immunoSEQ multiplex PCR. The sample includes around 1,000,000 clones, 60% to 80% seen only once; the top ten take roughly 0.9%. The sample consisted of memory CD4+ T cells from PBMCs. Subset of the sample: CD45RA-negative fraction. These receptors originate from a man younger than 30 in good health. Some clones in this sample may be carry-over from other donors' samples.

The genes are TRBV28 and TRBJ2-3; D is possibly TRBD1 (6 bases). The CDR3 consists of 14 residues. Trimming stripped 6 bases from V and 4 bases from J, with 14 bases between. Germline assignment: CDR1 MDHEN and CDR2 SYDVKM. CDR3 nucleotides: TGTGCCAGCAGAAATACACAGGGTGCAGATACGCAGTATTTT. It encodes CASRNTQGADTQYF. Variable domain in full (rest from reference TRBV28 and TRBJ2-3): DVKVTQSSRYLVKRTGEKVFLECVQDMDHENMFWYRQDPGLGLRLIYFSYDVKMKEKGDIPEGYSVSREKKERFSLILESASTNQTSMYLCASRNTQGADTQYFGPGTRLTVL.

The chain has TRBV10-3 and TRBJ1-2, with 9 nucleotides matching TRBD1. The CDR3 contains 15 residues. The junction had 9 bases not matched to a gene; V was cut back by 5 bases and J by 5 bases. In germline, CDR1 is ENHRY, CDR2 SYGVKD. This CDR3 reads CAISTGTGIGYGYTF. In DNA form, the CDR3 reads TGTGCCATCAGTACCGGGACAGGGATCGGGTATGGCTACACCTTC.

J is TRBJ2-4 and V is TRBV7-2; perhaps TRBD2 as D (6 bases). The CDR3 consists of 14 residues. V gave up 2 bases and J gave up 3 bases, with 8 bases separating them. Germline values: CDR1 SGHTA, CDR2 FQGNSA. CDR3 loop: CASSLWGDKNIQYF. CDR3 DNA: TGTGCCAGCAGCTTATGGGGGGACAAAAACATTCAGTACTTC.

The genes are TRBV5-4 and TRBJ2-5, with D possibly TRBD2 on 5 matching bases. This CDR3 contains 14 residues. Germline V gene sequence: CDR1 SGHNT, CDR2 YYREEE (reference sequence). The V end was cut by 4 bases, the J end by 1 base, with 11 bases between. The CDR3 loop reads CASSPQSGQETQYF. For the CDR3, the DNA is TGTGCCAGCAGCCCGCAAAGCGGCCAAGAGACCCAGTACTTC.

The rearrangement uses TRBV28 and TRBJ1-2; 7 bases are a match to TRBD1. Looked up from germline, CDR1 is MDHEN and CDR2 is SYDVKM. V lost 5 bases and J lost 8; bases outside the gene matches: 8. The CDR3 extends over 13 amino acids. This chain's CDR3 is CASSIGGVKGYTF. CDR3 in DNA: TGTGCCAGCAGTATAGGGGGCGTGAAGGGCTACACCTTC.

The chain joins TRBV28 to TRBJ1-5; TRBD1 matches 7 bases. With 5 bases clipped from V and 2 bases from J, the junction kept 6 bases outside the gene matches. The CDR3 loop spans 15 amino acids. Per germline, CDR1 MDHEN and CDR2 SYDVKM. CDR3 protein: CASSPRGQGNQPQHF. The CDR3 DNA is TGTGCCAGCAGTCCCCGCGGACAGGGCAATCAGCCCCAGCATTTT.

The chain carries TRBV2 and TRBJ1-5, with TRBD1 as a possible D gene (5 bases). The V end was cut by 4 bases, the J end by 4 bases, with 11 bases between. There are 14 residues in the CDR3. In germline, CDR1 is SNHLY, CDR2 FYNNEI. The CDR3 reads CASSVSGRNQPQHF. The CDR3 DNA sequence: TGTGCCAGCAGTGTCTCGGGACGGAATCAGCCCCAGCATTTT. Based on the CDR3 plus reference TRBV2 and TRBJ1-5, the full variable domain is EPEVTQTPSHQVTQMGQEVILRCVPISNHLYFYWYRQILGQKVEFLVSFYNNEISEKSEIFDDQFSVERPDGSNFTLKIRSTKLEDSAMYFCASSVSGRNQPQHFGDGTRLSIL.

The genes are TRBV7-2 and TRBJ2-5, with unresolved D. This CDR3 is built from 17 residues. The V end was cut by 2 bases, the J end by 5 bases, with 21 bases between. The germline CDR1 and CDR2 sequences are SGHTA and FQGNSA. The CDR3 is CASSLRISTRLGETQYF. The DNA of the CDR3 is TGTGCCAGCAGCTTAAGGATTAGCACCCGACTTGGGGAGACCCAGTACTTC.

Comments on this clone: The sample has other DNA sequences that encode this CDR3 too. The V gene is TRBV6-1, the J gene TRBJ1-5; D is ambiguous. The V gene's germline CDR1 is MNHNS and CDR2 SASEGT. The V end lost 1 base, the J end lost 7 bases, and 8 bases lay between the germline ends. CDR3 length equals 13 residues. This CDR3 is CASSEGGVQPQHF. Written as DNA, the CDR3 is TGTGCCAGCAGTGAAGGAGGTGTGCAGCCCCAGCATTTT.

The chain combines TRBV18 with TRBJ2-1; 13 bases match TRBD2. From germline, CDR1 is KGHSH and CDR2 LQKENI. Losses at the gene ends were 5 bases for V and 4 bases for J; bases not matched to a gene: 8. This CDR3 has 17 amino acids. The CDR3 sequence: CASSSLLAGGRYNEQFF. Written as DNA, the CDR3 is TGTGCCAGCTCAAGCCTACTAGCGGGAGGGAGGTACAATGAGCAGTTCTTC.

The V call is TRBV28, the J call TRBJ1-1; TRBD1 matches at 7 bases. Germline loops: CDR1 MDHEN, CDR2 SYDVKM. The CDR3 covers 14 residues. V was clipped by 6 bases and J by 5 bases; unmatched bases: 9. The CDR3: CASRSTGEGTEAFF. In DNA form, the CDR3 reads TGTGCCAGCAGAAGCACAGGGGAGGGGACTGAAGCTTTCTTT. Variable domain in full (rest from reference TRBV28 and TRBJ1-1): DVKVTQSSRYLVKRTGEKVFLECVQDMDHENMFWYRQDPGLGLRLIYFSYDVKMKEKGDIPEGYSVSREKKERFSLILESASTNQTSMYLCASRSTGEGTEAFFGQGTRLTVV.

The chain employs TRBV5-4 and TRBJ2-5, with TRBD1 matching over 7 bases. Germline V lookup: CDR1 SGHNT, CDR2 YYREEE (reference sequence). V shed 2 bases, J shed 5 bases, and the junction held 3 bases outside the gene matches. The CDR3 totals 13 residues. DNA for the CDR3: TGTGCCAGCAGCTTAACAGGGGAGGAGACCCAGTACTTC. It is translated as CASSLTGEETQYF.

The table lists this clone with a count of one. The rearrangement joins TRBV2 to TRBJ1-3; TRBD1 agrees at 10 bases. This CDR3 is 14 amino acids long. Trimming at V came to 6 bases and at J to 7 bases, leaving 6 bases not matched to a gene. Germline V gene lookup returns CDR1 SNHLY and CDR2 FYNNEI. DNA for the CDR3: TGTGCCAGCAGGATGACAGGGGGCGCGAACACCATATATTTT. Encoded protein: CASRMTGGANTIYF. The full variable domain, completed using reference TRBV2 and TRBJ1-3, is EPEVTQTPSHQVTQMGQEVILRCVPISNHLYFYWYRQILGQKVEFLVSFYNNEISEKSEIFDDQFSVERPDGSNFTLKIRSTKLEDSAMYFCASRMTGGANTIYFGEGSWLTVV.

The chain couples TRBV6-5 to TRBJ2-7; 7 bases are a match to TRBD2. Germline V gene lookup returns CDR1 MNHEY and CDR2 SVGAGI. The V segment lost 5 bases and the J segment 2 bases; nucleotides outside the gene matches: 9. CDR3 length: 15 amino acids. CDR3 nucleotide sequence: TGTGCCAGCAGTCGCACCGGGACTAAACCCTACGAGCAGTACTTC. It specifies CASSRTGTKPYEQYF.

This chain connects TRBV18 to TRBJ2-5; possibly TRBD1 for D (6 bases). Germline assignment: CDR1 KGHSH and CDR2 LQKENI. V dropped 5 bases and J dropped 0 bases, with 13 bases sitting between them. This CDR3 has 15 residues. The CDR3 here is CASSSFRDNQETQYF. The CDR3 DNA reads TGTGCCAGCTCATCGTTCCGGGACAACCAAGAGACCCAGTACTTC.

This chain joins TRBV7-2 and TRBJ2-3, with D perhaps TRBD1 or TRBD2 (6 bases each). The germline gives CDR1 SGHTA, CDR2 FQGNSA. The V gene lost 5 bases and the J gene lost 4 bases, with 16 bases spanning the gap. This CDR3 is 15 amino acids long. The CDR3 DNA reads TGTGCCAGCAGCCCAAGGGGGGAGTTTTCAGATACGCAGTATTTT. It translates to CASSPRGEFSDTQYF.

This clone was counted between two and nine times. The chain has TRBV5-1 and TRBJ2-1; D not resolved. Germline loops: CDR1 SGHRS, CDR2 YFSETQ. This CDR3 region has 15 residues. Trimming shortened V by 4 bases and J by 2 bases, and 13 bases separated the two germline ends. CDR3: CASSRPQLPYNEQFF. The CDR3 nucleotides are TGCGCCAGCAGCCGTCCCCAACTCCCCTACAATGAGCAGTTCTTC.

V and J are TRBV30 and TRBJ1-1; no clear D. The CDR3 runs 13 residues. Between the trimmed V and J ends, which lost 0 bases and 1 base, there was a span of 6 bases. Germline CDR1 and CDR2: GTSNPN and SVGIG (reference sequence). CDR3 coding DNA: TGTGCCTGGAGTGTGAACGAGAACACTGAAGCTTTCTTT. Encoded protein: CAWSVNENTEAFF. The whole variable domain, remainder taken from reference TRBV30 and TRBJ1-1, is SQTIHQWPATLVQPVGSPLSLECTVEGTSNPNLYWYRQAAGRGLQLLFYSVGIGQISSEVPQNLSASRPQDRQFILSSKKLLLSDSGFYLCAWSVNENTEAFFGQGTRLTVV.

The chain is built from TRBV9 and TRBJ2-2; 7 nucleotides align to TRBD1. This CDR3 spans 16 amino acids. Germline trimming cut 3 bases from V and 6 bases from J; bases unmatched to any gene: 11. Germline loops: CDR1 SGDLS, CDR2 YYNGEE. In DNA, the CDR3 is TGTGCCAGCAGCGCCAAGGGACAGCCCTACCCCGGGGAGCTGTTTTTT. Translation gives CASSAKGQPYPGELFF.

This clone was picked up one time. The V and J genes are TRBV2 and TRBJ2-7; TRBD2 matches 9 bases. The CDR3 consists of 15 residues. Looked up from germline, CDR1 is SNHLY and CDR2 is FYNNEI. V gave up 6 bases and J gave up 0 bases; unmatched junction bases: 6. The CDR3 nucleotides read TGTGCCAGCAGAGTAGAGCGGGAGGTCTCCTACGAGCAGTACTTC. This translates into CASRVEREVSYEQYF. Filled out from reference TRBV2 and TRBJ2-7, the complete variable domain reads EPEVTQTPSHQVTQMGQEVILRCVPISNHLYFYWYRQILGQKVEFLVSFYNNEISEKSEIFDDQFSVERPDGSNFTLKIRSTKLEDSAMYFCASRVEREVSYEQYFGPGTRLTVT.

CDR3 residues: CASSLRTGGNEQYF. CDR3 nucleotide sequence: TGCGCCAGCAGTTTGCGGACAGGGGGTAACGAGCAGTACTTC. V gene TRBV5-1 combines with J gene TRBJ2-7; 10 bases map to TRBD1. Germline CDR1 is SGHRS and CDR2 is YFSETQ. CDR3 length: 14 residues. Unmatched junction bases numbered 7, after V lost 5 bases and J lost 5 bases. Drawing the rest from reference TRBV5-1 and TRBJ2-7, the complete variable domain is KAGVTQTPRYLIKTRGQQVTLSCSPISGHRSVSWYQQTPGQGLQFLFEYFSETQRNKGNFPGRFSGRQFSNSRSEMNVSTLELGDSALYLCASSLRTGGNEQYFGPGTRLTVT.